This entry is about one T cell receptor beta chain. Trimming took 2 bases from V and 2 from J, leaving 6 bases between them. The CDR3 length is 13 residues. Germline assignment: CDR1 SGHTA and CDR2 FQGNSA. The data originate from a study of T cell repertoires in cytomegalovirus infection. TCRdb re-called the reads through MiXCR, storing one row per CDR3 protein. Of some 350,000 distinct CDR3 sequences detected, approximately 18% appear once; the ten largest clones hold approximately 10%. The rearrangement uses TRBV7-2 and TRBJ2-5; D not resolved. This clonotype originated in a human donor in good health (CMV status not recorded). Some clones in this sample may be carry-over from other donors' samples. Sequences were obtained from PBMCs. The CDR3 bases are TGTGCCAGCAGCTTATCTAGACAAGAGACCCAGTACTTC. This gives the protein CASSLSRQETQYF.